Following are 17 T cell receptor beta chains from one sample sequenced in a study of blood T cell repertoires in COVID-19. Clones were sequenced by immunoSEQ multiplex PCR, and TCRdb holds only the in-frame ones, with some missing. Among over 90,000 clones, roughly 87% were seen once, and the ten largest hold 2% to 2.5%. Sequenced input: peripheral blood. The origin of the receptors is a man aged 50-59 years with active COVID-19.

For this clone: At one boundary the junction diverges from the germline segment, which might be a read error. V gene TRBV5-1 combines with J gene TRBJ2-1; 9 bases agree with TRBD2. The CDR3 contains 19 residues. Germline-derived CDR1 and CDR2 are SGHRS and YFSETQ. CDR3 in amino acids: CARSLGGGGGAAEYNEQFF. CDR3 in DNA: TGCGCCCGCAGCTTGGGGGGGGGCGGGGGGGCCGCGGAATACAATGAGCAGTTCTTC.

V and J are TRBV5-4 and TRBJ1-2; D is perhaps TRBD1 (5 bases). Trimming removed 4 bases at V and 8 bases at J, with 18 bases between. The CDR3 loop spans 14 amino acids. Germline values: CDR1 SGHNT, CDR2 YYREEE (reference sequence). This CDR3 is CASSPRFERQGYTF. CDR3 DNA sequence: TGTGCCAGCAGCCCGAGGTTTGAGCGACAGGGCTACACCTTC.

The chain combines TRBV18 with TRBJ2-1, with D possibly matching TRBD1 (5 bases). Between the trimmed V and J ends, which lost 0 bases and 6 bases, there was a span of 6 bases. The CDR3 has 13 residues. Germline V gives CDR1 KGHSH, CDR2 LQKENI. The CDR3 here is CASSPPDINEQFF. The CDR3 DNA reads TGTGCCAGCTCACCACCGGACATCAATGAGCAGTTCTTC.

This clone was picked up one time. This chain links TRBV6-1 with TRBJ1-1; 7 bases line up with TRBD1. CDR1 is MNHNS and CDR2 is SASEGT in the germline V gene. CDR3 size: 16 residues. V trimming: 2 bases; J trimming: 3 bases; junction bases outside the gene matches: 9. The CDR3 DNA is TGTGCCAGCAGTGAACTAACTCCGGGACAGTACACTGAAGCTTTCTTT. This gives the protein CASSELTPGQYTEAFF.

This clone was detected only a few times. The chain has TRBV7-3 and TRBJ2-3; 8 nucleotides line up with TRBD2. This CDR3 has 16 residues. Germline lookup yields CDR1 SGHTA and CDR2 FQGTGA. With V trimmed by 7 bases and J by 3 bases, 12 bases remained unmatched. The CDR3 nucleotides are TGTGCCAGCAATTTAGGGTTGCGGGGGGCGACAGATACGCAGTATTTT. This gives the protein CASNLGLRGATDTQYF.

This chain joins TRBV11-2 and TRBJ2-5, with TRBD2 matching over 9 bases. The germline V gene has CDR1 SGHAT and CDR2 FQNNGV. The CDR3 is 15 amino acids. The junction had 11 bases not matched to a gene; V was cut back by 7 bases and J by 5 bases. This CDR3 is CASTAGGGAFETQYF. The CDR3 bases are TGTGCCAGCACCGCCGGCGGGGGGGCTTTTGAGACCCAGTACTTC.

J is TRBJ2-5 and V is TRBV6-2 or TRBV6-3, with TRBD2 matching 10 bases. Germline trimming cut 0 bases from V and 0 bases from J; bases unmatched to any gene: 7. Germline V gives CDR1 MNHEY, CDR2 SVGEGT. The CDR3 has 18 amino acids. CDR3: CASSYSIKRGGYQETQYF. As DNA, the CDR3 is TGTGCCAGCAGTTACTCGATAAAGCGGGGGGGGTACCAAGAGACCCAGTACTTC.

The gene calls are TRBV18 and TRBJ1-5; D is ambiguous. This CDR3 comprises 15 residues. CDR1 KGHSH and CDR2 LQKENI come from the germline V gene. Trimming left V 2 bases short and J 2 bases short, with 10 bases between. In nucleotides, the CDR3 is TGTGCCAGCTCACCAGCGGGGTCCGGCAATCAGCCCCAGCATTTT. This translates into CASSPAGSGNQPQHF.

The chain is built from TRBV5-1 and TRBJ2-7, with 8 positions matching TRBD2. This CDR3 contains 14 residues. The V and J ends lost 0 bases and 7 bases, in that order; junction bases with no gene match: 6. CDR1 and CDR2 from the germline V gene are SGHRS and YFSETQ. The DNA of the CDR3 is TGCGCCAGCAGCTTGGCGGGGGGGTCTTCTGAGCAGTACTTC. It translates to CASSLAGGSSEQYF.

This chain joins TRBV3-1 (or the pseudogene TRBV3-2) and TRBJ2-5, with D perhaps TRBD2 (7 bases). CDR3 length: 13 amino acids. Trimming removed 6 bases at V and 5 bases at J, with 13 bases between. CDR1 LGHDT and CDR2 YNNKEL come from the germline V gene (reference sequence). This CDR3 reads CASRWGGGETQYF. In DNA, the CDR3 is TGTGCCAGCAGATGGGGGGGCGGGGAGACCCAGTACTTC.

The CDR3 DNA reads as TGTGCCAGCAGTTCGCGACAGGGGGCAGCCGGGGAGCTGTTTTTT. It yields the protein CASSSRQGAAGELFF. The chain carries TRBV6-2 or TRBV6-3 and TRBJ2-2; TRBD1 matches 10 bases. The V and J ends lost 4 bases and 6 bases, in that order; junction bases with no gene match: 5. Germline CDR1 MNHEY, CDR2 SVGEGT. The CDR3 runs 15 residues.

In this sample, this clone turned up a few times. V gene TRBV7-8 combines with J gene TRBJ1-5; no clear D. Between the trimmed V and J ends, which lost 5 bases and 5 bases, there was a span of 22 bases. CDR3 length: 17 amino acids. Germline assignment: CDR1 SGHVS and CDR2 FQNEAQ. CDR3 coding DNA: TGTGCCAGCAGCCGCTTCCGGAGGGCCCCGGGTGATCAGCCCCAGCATTTT. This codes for CASSRFRRAPGDQPQHF.

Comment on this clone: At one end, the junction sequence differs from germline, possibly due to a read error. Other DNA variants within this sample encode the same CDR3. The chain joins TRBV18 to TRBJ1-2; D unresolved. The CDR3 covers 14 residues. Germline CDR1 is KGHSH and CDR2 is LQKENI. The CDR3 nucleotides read TGTGCCAGCTCACCCCCAAGGGAGAAAAATGGTTACACCTTC. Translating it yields CASSPPREKNGYTF.

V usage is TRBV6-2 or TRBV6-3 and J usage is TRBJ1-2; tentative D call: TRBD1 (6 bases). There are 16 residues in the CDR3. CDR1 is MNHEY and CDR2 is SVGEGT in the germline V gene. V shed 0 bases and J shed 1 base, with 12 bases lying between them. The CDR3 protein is CASSYSGAFNNYGYTF. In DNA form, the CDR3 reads TGTGCCAGCAGTTACTCGGGGGCGTTCAATAACTATGGCTACACCTTC.

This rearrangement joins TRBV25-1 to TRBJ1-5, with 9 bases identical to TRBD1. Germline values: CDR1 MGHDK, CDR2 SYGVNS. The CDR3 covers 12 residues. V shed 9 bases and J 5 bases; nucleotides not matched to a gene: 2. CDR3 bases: TGTGCCAGTACAGGGGGCGATCAGCCCCAGCATTTT. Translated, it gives CASTGGDQPQHF.

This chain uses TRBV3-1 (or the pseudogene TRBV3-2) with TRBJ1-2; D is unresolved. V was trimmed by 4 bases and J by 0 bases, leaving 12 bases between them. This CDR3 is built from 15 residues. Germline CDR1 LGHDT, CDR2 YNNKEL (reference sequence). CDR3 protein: CASSPSRAANYGYTF. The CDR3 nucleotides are TGTGCCAGCAGCCCGTCCCGAGCGGCTAACTATGGCTACACCTTC.

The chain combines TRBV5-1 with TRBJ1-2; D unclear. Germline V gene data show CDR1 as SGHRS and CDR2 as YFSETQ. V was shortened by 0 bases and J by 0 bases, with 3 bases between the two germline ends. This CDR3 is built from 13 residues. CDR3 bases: TGCGCCAGCAGCTTGGAGCCTAACTATGGCTACACCTTC. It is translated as CASSLEPNYGYTF. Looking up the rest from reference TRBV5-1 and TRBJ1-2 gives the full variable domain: KAGVTQTPRYLIKTRGQQVTLSCSPISGHRSVSWYQQTPGQGLQFLFEYFSETQRNKGNFPGRFSGRQFSNSRSEMNVSTLELGDSALYLCASSLEPNYGYTFGSGTRLTVV.